This T cell receptor (beta chain) was found in a study of CD8 T cells in ankylosing spondylitis. TCRdb itself ran the 5' RACE reads through MiXCR, one entry per CDR3 protein. The sample has about 280,000 distinct CDR3 sequences, 15% to 20% seen once. The germline gives CDR1 LGHDT, CDR2 YNNKEL (reference sequence). Between the trimmed V and J ends, which lost 3 bases and 7 bases, there was a span of 6 bases. This CDR3 contains 12 residues. This clonotype appeared a few times. The sequence derives from a male donor with ankylosing spondylitis or in good health (not recorded which). The chain combines TRBV3-1 with TRBJ2-2; D remains ambiguous. The specimen sequenced was blood, either unsorted or a sorted T cell fraction (not recorded which). Here the CDR3 reads CASSHLGGELFF. Here the CDR3 DNA reads TGTGCCAGCAGCCACCTAGGCGGGGAGCTGTTTTTT. Full variable domain (remainder filled in from reference TRBV3-1 and TRBJ2-2): DTAVSQTPKYLVTQMGNDKSIKCEQNLGHDTMYWYKQDSKKFLKIMFSYNNKELIINETVPNRFSPKSPDKAHLNLHINSLELGDSAVYFCASSHLGGELFFGEGSRLTVL.